This TCR beta chain was sequenced for a study of blood T cell repertoires in COVID-19. Study-level background: The United States, Italy and Spain were the sources of the acute and convalescent COVID-19 samples. PBMCs, B-cell-depleted T cells, or T cells were the source of the cDNA or gDNA that made up the material.

As processed by the authors: It was from reference gene primer amplification that nucleated cell counts were estimated. Repertoires were generated with immunoSEQ multiplex PCR, while TCRdb's copy carries only in-frame clones and drops some. V and J calls plus clone size are reproduced from that table; the DNA served to infer D and trimming. There are around 220,000 clones in the sample; roughly 84% occur only once, and under 4.5% lies in the top ten. Germline loops: CDR1 LNHDA, CDR2 SQIVND (reference sequence). V was cut by 4 bases and J by 6 bases, with 12 bases left in between. The CDR3 loop spans 14 amino acids. This clone was found once.

This receptor was obtained from a woman aged 40-49 years with active or convalescent COVID-19. The rearrangement joins TRBV19 to TRBJ2-2, with D unresolved. The material sequenced was peripheral blood. This CDR3 is CASSTPAVAGELFF. The CDR3 DNA sequence: TGTGCCAGTAGTACCCCGGCGGTGGCCGGGGAGCTGTTTTTT. Looking up the rest from reference TRBV19 and TRBJ2-2 gives the full variable domain: DGGITQSPKYLFRKEGQNVTLSCEQNLNHDAMYWYRQDPGQGLRLIYYSQIVNDFQKGDIAEGYSVSREKKESFPLTVTSAQKNPTAFYLCASSTPAVAGELFFGEGSRLTVL.